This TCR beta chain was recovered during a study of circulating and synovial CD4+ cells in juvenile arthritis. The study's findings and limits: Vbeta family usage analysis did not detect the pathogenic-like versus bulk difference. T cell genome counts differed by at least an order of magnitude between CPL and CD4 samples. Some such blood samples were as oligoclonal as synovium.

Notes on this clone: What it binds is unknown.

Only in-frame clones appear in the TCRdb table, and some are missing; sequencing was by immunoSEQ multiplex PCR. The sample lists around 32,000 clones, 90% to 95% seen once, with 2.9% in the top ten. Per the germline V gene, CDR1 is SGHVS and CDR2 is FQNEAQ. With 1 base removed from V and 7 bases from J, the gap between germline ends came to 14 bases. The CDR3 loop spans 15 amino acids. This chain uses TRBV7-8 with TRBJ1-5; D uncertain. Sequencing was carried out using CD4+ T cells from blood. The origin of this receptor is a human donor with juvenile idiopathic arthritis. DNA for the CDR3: TGTGCCAGCAGCTTAGGGCGAATAGAGGTCCAGCCCCAGCATTTT. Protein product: CASSLGRIEVQPQHF.